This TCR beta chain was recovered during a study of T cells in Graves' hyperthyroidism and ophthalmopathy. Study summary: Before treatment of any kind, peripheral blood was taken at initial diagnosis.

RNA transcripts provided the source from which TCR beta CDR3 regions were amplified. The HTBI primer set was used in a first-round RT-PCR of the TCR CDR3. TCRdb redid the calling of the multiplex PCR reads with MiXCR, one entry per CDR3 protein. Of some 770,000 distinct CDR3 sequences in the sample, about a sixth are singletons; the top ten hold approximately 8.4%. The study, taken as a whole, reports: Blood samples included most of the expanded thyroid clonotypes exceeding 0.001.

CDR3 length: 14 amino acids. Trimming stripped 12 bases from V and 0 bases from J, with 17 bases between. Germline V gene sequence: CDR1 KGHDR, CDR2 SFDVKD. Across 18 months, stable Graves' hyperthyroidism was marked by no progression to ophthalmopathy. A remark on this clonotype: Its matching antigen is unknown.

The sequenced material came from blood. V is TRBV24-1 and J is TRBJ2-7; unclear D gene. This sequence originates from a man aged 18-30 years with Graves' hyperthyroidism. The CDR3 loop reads CAPFSLDGSYEQYF. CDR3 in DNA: TGTGCCCCGTTCTCGCTGGATGGCTCCTACGAGCAGTACTTC.